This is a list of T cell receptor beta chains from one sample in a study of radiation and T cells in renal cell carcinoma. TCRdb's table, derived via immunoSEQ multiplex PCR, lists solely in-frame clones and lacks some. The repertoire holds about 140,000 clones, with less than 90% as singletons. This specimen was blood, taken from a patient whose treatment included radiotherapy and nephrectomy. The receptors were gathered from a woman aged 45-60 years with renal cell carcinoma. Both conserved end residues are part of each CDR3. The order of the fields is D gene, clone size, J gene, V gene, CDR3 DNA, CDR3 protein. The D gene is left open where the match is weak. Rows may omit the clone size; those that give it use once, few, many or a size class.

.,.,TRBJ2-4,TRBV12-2,TGTGCAAGTCGCTTAGGATCACTTGGGGGACTAGCGGGAAACCTAGCCAAAAACATTCAGTACTTC,CASRLGSLGGLAGNLAKNIQYF
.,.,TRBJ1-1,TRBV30,TGTGCCTGGAGCCGGGGACAGAACACTGAAGCTTTCTTT,CAWSRGQNTEAFF
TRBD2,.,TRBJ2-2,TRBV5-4,TGTGCCAGCAGCCGGCCGGGACTAGCGGGAGGGTCCGGGGGTTCCGGGGAGCTGTTTTTT,CASSRPGLAGGSGGSGELFF
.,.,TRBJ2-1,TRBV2,TGTGCCAGCAGTGGTCCTGCCAAAGCTGAGCAGTTCTTC,CASSGPAKAEQFF
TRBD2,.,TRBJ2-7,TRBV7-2,TGTGCCAGCAGCTTAGCGCTCGGACTAGCGGGAGGTACCTACGAGCAGTACTTC,CASSLALGLAGGTYEQYF
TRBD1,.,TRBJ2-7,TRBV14,TGTGCCAGCAGCCTTCGTGTCGGATCAGGGGGCGAGCAGTACTTC,CASSLRVGSGGEQYF
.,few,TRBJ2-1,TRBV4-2,TGTGCCAGCAGCCTAGGGACCGGGAGAGACAATGAGCAGTTCTTC,CASSLGTGRDNEQFF
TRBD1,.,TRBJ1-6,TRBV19,TGTGCCAGTAGGACCGGGATAGGGGGCAATTCACCCCTCCACTTT,CASRTGIGGNSPLHF
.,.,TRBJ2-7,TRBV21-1,TGTGCCAGCAGCAAATTTGGTGGGTCCGGGACAGGGGATTTCTACGAGCAGTACTTC,CASSKFGGSGTGDFYEQYF
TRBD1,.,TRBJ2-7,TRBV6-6,TGTGCCAGCAGTACAGGGGGCTACGAGCAGTACTTC,CASSTGGYEQYF
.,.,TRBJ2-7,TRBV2,TGTGCCAGTAGCCCCGGATCCGATAGGGAGCAGTACTTC,CASSPGSDREQYF
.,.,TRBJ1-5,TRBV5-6,TGTGCCAGCAGCTTGGGGCAGGGCTGCAATCAGCCCCAGCATTTT,CASSLGQGCNQPQHF
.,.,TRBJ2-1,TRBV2,TGTGCCAGCAATTGGGCCAGGGGCAATGAGCAGTTCTTC,CASNWARGNEQFF
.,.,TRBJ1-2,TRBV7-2,TGTGCCAGCAGCCGCGGGGGGGCCCAGCTCTCTGGCTACACCTTC,CASSRGGAQLSGYTF
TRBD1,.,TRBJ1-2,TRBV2,TGTGCCAGCAGAGGGACAGGGGGGAACTATGGCTACACCTTC,CASRGTGGNYGYTF
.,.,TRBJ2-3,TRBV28,TGTGCCAGCAGTCTGGCCGGGGAACGCACAGATACGCAGTATTTT,CASSLAGERTDTQYF
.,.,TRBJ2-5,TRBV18,TGTGCCAGCTCACTGTCTGACGTGGTCGGGACCCAGTACTTC,CASSLSDVVGTQYF
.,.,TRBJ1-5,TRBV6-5,TGTGCCAGCAACCAGGGATTTGGGCAGCCCCAGCATTTT,CASNQGFGQPQHF
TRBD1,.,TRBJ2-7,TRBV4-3,TGCGCCAGCAGCGTCCTTGTTGGACAGGGGGCATACGAGCAGTACTTC,CASSVLVGQGAYEQYF
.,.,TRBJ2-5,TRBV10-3,TGTGCCATGTCGGTTGGGGCCCAAGAGACCCAGTACTTC,CAMSVGAQETQYF
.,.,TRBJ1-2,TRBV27,TGTGCCAGCAGTTTAAGGGGGGCCGATGGCTACACCTTC,CASSLRGADGYTF
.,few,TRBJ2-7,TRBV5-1,TGCGCCAGCAGTTCCTCCTACGAGCAGTACTTC,CASSSSYEQYF
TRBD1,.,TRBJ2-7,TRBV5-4,TGTGCCAGCAGCTTGGGTGGGACAGGGGTGGTCGAGCAGTACTTC,CASSLGGTGVVEQYF
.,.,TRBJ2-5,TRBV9,TGTGCCAGCAGCCCGGACTATGTGACAGACCAGTACTTC,CASSPDYVTDQYF
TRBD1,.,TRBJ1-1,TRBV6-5,TGTGCCAGCAGAAAAGACAGGGGAGGAGATACTGAAGCTTTCTTT,CASRKDRGGDTEAFF
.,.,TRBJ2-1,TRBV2,TGTGCCAGCAGTGAAGCAGGCTGGGTTAACAATGAGCAGTTCTTC,CASSEAGWVNNEQFF
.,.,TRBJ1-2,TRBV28,TGTGCCAGCAGCCCCCCCTCCTATGGCTACACCTTC,CASSPPSYGYTF
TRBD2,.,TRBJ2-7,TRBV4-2,TGTGCCAGCAGCCTTACATCCGGGACTAGCGGCTACGAGCAGTACTTC,CASSLTSGTSGYEQYF